Reported below is one T cell receptor beta chain. Its antigen remains unknown. The source of the sample is a study of T cells in Graves' hyperthyroidism and ophthalmopathy. The study, taken as a whole, reports: Blood held most thyroid clonotypes expanded above 0.001 frequency.

RNA transcripts served as the template for amplifying TCR beta CDR3 regions. The primer set for the first-round RT-PCR of the TCR CDR3 was HTBI. TCRdb used MiXCR to reprocess the multiplex PCR reads, holding one entry per CDR3 protein. Of roughly 510,000 distinct CDR3 sequences in the sample, around 21% were seen once. Fresh peripheral blood, approximately 9.7 ml, was the source of the PBMCs. This CDR3 has 16 amino acids. Trimming stripped 6 bases from V and 1 base from J, with 18 bases between. CDR1 LGHNA and CDR2 YNFKEQ come from the germline V gene. This sequence was found in a man aged 18 to 29 with Graves' hyperthyroidism. The sequenced material came from blood. J is TRBJ1-1 and V is TRBV4-2; the D is unclear. The CDR3 spells CASSQNLEGGNTEAFF. CDR3 DNA sequence: TGTGCCAGCAGTCAGAATTTAGAGGGTGGGAACACTGAAGCTTTCTTT.